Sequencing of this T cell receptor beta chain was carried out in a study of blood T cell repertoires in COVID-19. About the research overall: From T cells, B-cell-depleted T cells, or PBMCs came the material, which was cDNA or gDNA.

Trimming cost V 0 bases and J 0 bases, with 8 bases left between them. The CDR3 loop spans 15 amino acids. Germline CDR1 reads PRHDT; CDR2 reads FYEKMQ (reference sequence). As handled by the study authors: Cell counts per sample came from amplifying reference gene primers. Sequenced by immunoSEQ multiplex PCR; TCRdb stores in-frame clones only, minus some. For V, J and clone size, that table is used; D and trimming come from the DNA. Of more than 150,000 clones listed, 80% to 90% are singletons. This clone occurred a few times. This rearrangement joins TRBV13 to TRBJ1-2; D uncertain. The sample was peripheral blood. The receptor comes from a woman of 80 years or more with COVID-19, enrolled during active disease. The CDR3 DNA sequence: TGTGCCAGCAGCTTAGGCGCGGTACCTAACTATGGCTACACCTTC. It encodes CASSLGAVPNYGYTF.